This paragraph covers one TCR beta chain sequence. The antigen this receptor binds is unknown. There are no base qualities to consult, and no much larger clone falls within one base. This entry belongs to a study of CD8+CD57+ T cells in acquired aplastic anemia (dated by TCRdb to the late 2010s). For the wider study: A mean of approximately 3 ug of DNA, ranging from roughly 0.18 to 30 ug, was extracted from sorted CD4+ and CD8+ cells. Mean read counts for healthy donor samples were approximately 10 million for CD4+ cells and 11.0 million for CD8+ cells.

What the research found in general, with its limitations: Roughly 30 CD8+ CDR3 sequences were shared between patients and controls but appeared highly expressed in patients and within their immunodominant clones. CD8+ Simpson's diversity did not differ significantly between patients and healthy controls (P=0.060).

The study deep-sequenced TCR repertoires of sorted CD4+ and CD8+ blood T cells from severe aplastic anemia patients and healthy subjects. Ficoll-Paque density gradient centrifugation was used to isolate peripheral blood mononuclear cells. Before DNA was extracted, CD4+ and CD8+ T cells were sorted using either FACS or magnetic beads. V ends up 2 bases short and J 4 bases short, with an unmatched junction base count of 3. The CDR3 sequence holds 15 residues, the cysteine and phenylalanine included. The retained sequence is limited to the CDR3, 45 bases, with the frame set at the first base. Taken from the germline V gene (reference sequence), the CDR1 and CDR2 loops are SEHNR and FQNEAQ. TCR beta VDJ combination and CDR3 sequence profiling used genomic DNA as the template. An Illumina HiSeq 2000 was the platform used for TCR repertoire sequencing. In the paper's pipeline: Repertoires were assessed using TRBV/TRBJ rearrangement plots, CDR3 size and DJ length profiles, and Simpson's diversity index. The most abundant DNA sequence in the deep sequencing data was defined as the immunodominant clone. CDR3 amino acid sequences were screened for sharing across subjects and compared with published repertoires and the VDJdb database. The public reads were quality trimmed at Q25 with fastp and then assembled into clones with MiXCR by TCRdb, keeping productive beta chains. Entries that share a CDR3 protein sequence are merged under the most common genes and DNA. The V and J calls were not made by the authors but by TCRdb's processing. Recorded for this sample are about 170,000 distinct CDR3 sequences; 63% of them occurred a single time. The ten largest clones represent under 50% of the sample.

The V gene is TRBV7-9 and the J gene is TRBJ2-3; 10 middle bases align to TRBD2. The sequenced sample consisted of sorted CD4+, CD8+, or CD8+CD57+ T cells (not recorded which) from PBMCs. This sequence was found in a human donor in good health. This receptor has the CDR3 CASSLMSGRADTQYF. The nucleotides are TGTGCCAGCAGCTTAATGAGCGGGAGGGCAGATACGCAGTATTTT.